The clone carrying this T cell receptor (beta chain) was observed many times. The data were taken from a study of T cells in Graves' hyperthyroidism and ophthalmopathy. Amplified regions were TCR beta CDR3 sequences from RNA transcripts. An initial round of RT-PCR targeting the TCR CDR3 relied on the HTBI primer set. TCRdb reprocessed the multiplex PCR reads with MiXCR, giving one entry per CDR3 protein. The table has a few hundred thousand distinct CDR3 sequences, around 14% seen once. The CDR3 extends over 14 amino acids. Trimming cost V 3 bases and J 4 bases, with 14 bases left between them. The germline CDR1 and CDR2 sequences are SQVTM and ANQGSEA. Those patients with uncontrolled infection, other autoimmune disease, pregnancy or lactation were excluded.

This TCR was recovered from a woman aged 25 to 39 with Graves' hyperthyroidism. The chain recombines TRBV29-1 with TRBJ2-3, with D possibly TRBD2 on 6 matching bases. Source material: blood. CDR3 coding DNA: TGCAGCGTTGATGGAGGGAGGCTCGCAGATACGCAGTATTTT. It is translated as CSVDGGRLADTQYF.